These T cell receptor beta chains were read from a single sample in a study of blood T cell repertoires in COVID-19. The protocol was immunoSEQ multiplex PCR, while the TCRdb copy is restricted to in-frame clones and leaves out a portion. The repertoire consists of about 210,000 clones, with roughly 90% occurring once and the leading ten covering over 9%. The sequenced sample consisted of PBMCs or T cells enriched from blood (not recorded which). The receptors derive from a man aged 18 to 30 with acute COVID-19. The CDR3 runs from the conserved cysteine through the conserved F or W. A D gene is named only where the DNA matches it firmly. Only part of the rows carry a size: once, few, many, or a class if the clone is expanded.

CDR3 length	V gene	J gene	D gene	clone size	CDR3 DNA	CDR3 protein
19	TRBV4-3	TRBJ1-2	TRBD1	-	TGCGCCAGCAGCCAAGATGGTGGGACAGGGGATCATCTGAACTATGGCTACACCTTC	CASSQDGGTGDHLNYGYTF
13	TRBV5-4	TRBJ2-7	-	-	TGTGCCAGCAAAGTGGGAACTAGGGCGGAGCAGTACTTC	CASKVGTRAEQYF
12	TRBV28	TRBJ1-5	-	-	TGTGCCAGCAGTTCGGGTGCTCAGCCCCAGCATTTT	CASSSGAQPQHF
15	TRBV15	TRBJ1-2	TRBD1	-	TGTGCCACCAGCAGAGGCTCCGAGACAGGGTCGGGCTACACCTTC	CATSRGSETGSGYTF
19	TRBV4-3	TRBJ2-3	TRBD2	-	TGCGCCAGCAGCCAAGATGCGTCTAGCGGGAGGGCCGGAACAGATACGCAGTATTTT	CASSQDASSGRAGTDTQYF
21	TRBV3-1/TRBV3-2	TRBJ2-5	TRBD2	-	TGTGCCAGCAGCCTCCGGTCGGGACCGGGACTAGCGGAGTGGGGGCAAGAGACCCAGTACTTC	CASSLRSGPGLAEWGQETQYF
15	TRBV25-1	TRBJ2-3	-	-	TGTGCCAGCAGTGAATATCTGTACACCTCAGATACGCAGTATTTT	CASSEYLYTSDTQYF
13	TRBV18	TRBJ1-1	-	-	TGTGCCAGCTCATCTGATTTGCAGGGGAGCGGTTTCTTT	CASSSDLQGSGFF
14	TRBV18	TRBJ2-2	-	-	TGTGCCAGCTCACCACCCTGGAACACCGGGGAGCTGTTTTTT	CASSPPWNTGELFF
12	TRBV5-1	TRBJ1-2	-	-	TGCGCCAGCAGCTTGGCGGGTTTCGGCTACACCTTC	CASSLAGFGYTF
15	TRBV30	TRBJ1-1	-	-	TGTGCCTGGAGTGTACCCAGGGCTTTGGGCACTGAAGCTTTCTTT	CAWSVPRALGTEAFF
12	TRBV28	TRBJ2-1	TRBD1	-	TGTGCCAGCACGGGACAGGGCAATGAGCAGTTCTTC	CASTGQGNEQFF
16	TRBV13	TRBJ2-2	TRBD1	-	TGTGCCAGCAGCCTAACCGTGACAGGGGTCACCGGGGAGCTGTTTTTT	CASSLTVTGVTGELFF
13	TRBV6-5	TRBJ1-6	-	-	TGTGCCAGCAGCCACGCGAATAATTCACCCCTCCACTTT	CASSHANNSPLHF
11	TRBV28	TRBJ2-7	-	-	TGTGCCAGCAGCTGGGCCCACGAGCAGTACTTC	CASSWAHEQYF
17	TRBV14	TRBJ2-2	TRBD2	-	TGTGCCAGCAGCCCTGGCCTAGCGGGAGTATACACCGGGGAGCTGTTTTTT	CASSPGLAGVYTGELFF
14	TRBV6-2/TRBV6-3	TRBJ2-3	-	-	TGTGCCAGCAGTTATTGGGGAGCCACAGATACGCAGTATTTT	CASSYWGATDTQYF
13	TRBV29-1	TRBJ1-1	-	-	TGCAGCGTTGTTCCAGGTAGGAACACTGAAGCTTTCTTT	CSVVPGRNTEAFF
15	TRBV7-9	TRBJ1-1	TRBD1	-	TGTGCCAGCAGCGGGGCCCAGGGGGTGAACACTGAAGCTTTCTTT	CASSGAQGVNTEAFF
14	TRBV4-2	TRBJ2-1	-	-	TGTGCCAGCAGCCCCGACTTGGCAAGCAATGAGCAGTTCTTC	CASSPDLASNEQFF
15	TRBV7-9	TRBJ2-7	-	-	TGTGCCAGCAGCTTAGCGTTGGACAGCTCCTACGAGCAGTACTTC	CASSLALDSSYEQYF
17	TRBV7-6	TRBJ1-6	-	-	TGTGCCAGCAGCTTAGGGGTGCGGGGGGGGCGCACCTCACCCCTCCACTTT	CASSLGVRGGRTSPLHF
15	TRBV6-4	TRBJ1-1	-	-	TGTGCCAGCAGCCCGGACATGGGAGGGGACACTGAAGCTTTCTTT	CASSPDMGGDTEAFF
15	TRBV11-2	TRBJ2-7	-	-	TGTGCCAGCAGCCCCAGGTCGTGGGGAGTTTACGAGCAGTACTTC	CASSPRSWGVYEQYF
12	TRBV30	TRBJ2-7	TRBD1	once	TGTGCCTCCGGGACAGGGGGAATTGAGCAGTACTTC	CASGTGGIEQYF
12	TRBV28	TRBJ1-5	-	few	TGTGCCAGCAGACAGGGTCGGCAGCCCCAGCATTTT	CASRQGRQPQHF
12	TRBV28	TRBJ2-1	-	-	TGTGCCAGCAGCGGACTTCATAATGAGCAGTTCTTC	CASSGLHNEQFF
15	TRBV18	TRBJ2-2	TRBD2	few	TGTGCCAGCTCCCCCTCGGGAGGGGACACCGGGGAGCTGTTTTTT	CASSPSGGDTGELFF
13	TRBV4-1	TRBJ2-1	TRBD2	-	TGCGCCAGCAGCCAGGTTCCGGGACTACTTCAGTTCTTC	CASSQVPGLLQFF
15	TRBV19	TRBJ1-1	-	-	TGTGCCAGTAGGGAGCAAAGTCCTTCGAACACTGAAGCTTTCTTT	CASREQSPSNTEAFF
15	TRBV7-9	TRBJ1-1	-	-	TGTGCCAGCACCATAACAACAGGATTGAACACTGAAGCTTTCTTT	CASTITTGLNTEAFF
15	TRBV6-5	TRBJ2-3	-	once	TGTGCCAGCAGCTCCACCCAGGATCTCACAGATACGCAGTATTTT	CASSSTQDLTDTQYF
15	TRBV9	TRBJ1-2	TRBD1	-	TGTGCCAGCAGCCCCCAGACAGGGGACTGGAGTGGCTACACCTTC	CASSPQTGDWSGYTF
17	TRBV5-1	TRBJ2-1	TRBD2	-	TGCGCCAGCAGCCCTGGGGGAGCGGGAGGCTCGAACAATGAGCAGTTCTTC	CASSPGGAGGSNNEQFF
12	TRBV27	TRBJ1-6	-	-	TGTGCCAGCAGTTCCCGATTCGGGCCCCTCCACTTT	CASSSRFGPLHF
13	TRBV4-1	TRBJ2-5	TRBD1	-	TGCGCCAGCACCGCAGGGGGTGGAGAGACCCAGTACTTC	CASTAGGGETQYF
15	TRBV6-5	TRBJ2-5	TRBD2	once	TGTGCCAGCAATGCGGGCGGGGGTGTTAGAGAGACCCAGTACTTC	CASNAGGGVRETQYF
15	TRBV5-1	TRBJ1-1	TRBD1	-	TGCGCCAGCAGCTTAACCGGGACAGCGAACACTGAAGCTTTCTTT	CASSLTGTANTEAFF
14	TRBV3-1/TRBV3-2	TRBJ2-7	TRBD2	once	TGTGCCAGCAGTTATAGCGGGAGGGCCTACGAGCAGTACTTC	CASSYSGRAYEQYF
14	TRBV6-6	TRBJ2-1	TRBD2	-	TGTGCCAGCAGTCGGGACGGGGGGGCCAATGAGCAGTTCTTC	CASSRDGGANEQFF
12	TRBV19	TRBJ1-2	-	-	TGTGCCACCGGACAGAGACAGGATGGCTACACCTTC	CATGQRQDGYTF
15	TRBV5-1	TRBJ1-1	-	-	TGCGCCAGCAGCACCAACCCGTACGGGAACACTGAAGCTTTCTTT	CASSTNPYGNTEAFF
15	TRBV7-2	TRBJ2-2	TRBD2	-	TGTGCCAGCAGCTCTAGCGGGAGCGTAACCGGGGAGCTGTTTTTT	CASSSSGSVTGELFF
18	TRBV24-1	TRBJ2-1	TRBD2	-	TGTGCCACCAGTGATTCGCCCGGAGGGACTAGCGATTACAATGAGCAGTTCTTC	CATSDSPGGTSDYNEQFF
12	TRBV28	TRBJ2-1	-	-	TGTGCCAGCAGTTTAGATGGCCATGAGCAGTTCTTC	CASSLDGHEQFF
16	TRBV12-5	TRBJ2-5	TRBD1	-	TGTGCTAGTGGTTTGGGGCGGACAGGGTCACAAGAGACCCAGTACTTC	CASGLGRTGSQETQYF
15	TRBV4-1	TRBJ2-7	-	-	TGCGCCAGCAGCGGAGATACCTCGAAGGCCTACGAGCAGTACTTC	CASSGDTSKAYEQYF
17	TRBV7-9	TRBJ1-2	TRBD1	-	TGTGCCAGCAGCTCTACCTCAGGGGGGCCAGAACCCTATGGCTACACCTTC	CASSSTSGGPEPYGYTF
16	TRBV5-4	TRBJ2-2	TRBD2	-	TGTGCCAGCAGCTGGGGACTAGCGGGAGACACCGGGGAGCTGTTTTTT	CASSWGLAGDTGELFF
12	TRBV7-9	TRBJ1-1	-	-	TGTGCCAGCAGCTTCGGTGACACTGAAGCTTTCTTT	CASSFGDTEAFF
15	TRBV9	TRBJ2-7	-	-	TGTGCCAGCAGTGAAGGACAGCCCGGTGGGTACGAGCAGTACTTC	CASSEGQPGGYEQYF